A single TCR beta chain is shown here with its context. These data come from a study of OX40 agonist ivuxolimab in advanced cancers. Study overall: Patients with hepatocellular carcinoma, melanoma, renal cell or head and neck cancer made up the dose-escalation patients. Partial responses were achieved by three patients, one with hepatocellular carcinoma and two with cutaneous melanoma.

Germline V CDR1 and CDR2: LNHDA, SQIVND (reference sequence). CDR3 length: 14 residues. Trimming left V 5 bases short and J 6 bases short, with 13 bases between. Any history of autoimmune disease or systemic immunosuppression disqualified patients. Data came from immunoSEQ multiplex PCR; TCRdb stores just in-frame clones and leaves some out. The table shows around 84,000 clones, with 92% occurring only once. This sample comprised CD4+ or CD8+ T cells sorted from blood, obtained in a trial of the OX40 agonist ivuxolimab. This clonotype originated in an adult with an advanced solid tumor such as melanoma, head and neck, liver or kidney cancer. This chain links TRBV19 with TRBJ2-2, with D possibly TRBD2 on 5 matching bases. The CDR3 bases are TGTGCCAGTAGTCCAACTAGAGTCTCCGGGGAGCTGTTTTTT. The encoded protein is CASSPTRVSGELFF.